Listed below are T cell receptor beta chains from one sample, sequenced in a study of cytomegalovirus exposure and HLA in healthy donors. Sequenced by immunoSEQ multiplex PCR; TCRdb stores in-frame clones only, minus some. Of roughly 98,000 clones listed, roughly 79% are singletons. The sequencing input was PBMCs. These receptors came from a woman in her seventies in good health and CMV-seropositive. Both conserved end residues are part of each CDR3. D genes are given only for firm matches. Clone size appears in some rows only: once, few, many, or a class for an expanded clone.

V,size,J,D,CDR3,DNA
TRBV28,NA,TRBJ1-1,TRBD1,CASRQLQGAHKTEAFF,TGTGCCAGCAGACAACTACAGGGGGCGCATAAAACTGAAGCTTTCTTT
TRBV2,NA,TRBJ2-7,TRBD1,CASSHPGQNYEQYF,TGTGCCAGTAGTCATCCGGGACAGAATTACGAGCAGTACTTC
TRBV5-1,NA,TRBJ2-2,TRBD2,CASSLSGAGELFF,TGCGCCAGCAGCTTGAGCGGGGCCGGGGAGCTGTTTTTT
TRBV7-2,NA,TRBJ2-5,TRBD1,CASSSQGQETQYF,TGTGCCAGCAGCTCACAGGGGCAAGAGACCCAGTACTTC
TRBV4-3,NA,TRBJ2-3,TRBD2,CASSQDAPWVSGGSTDTQYF,TGCGCCAGCAGCCAAGATGCCCCCTGGGTCAGCGGGGGTAGCACAGATACGCAGTATTTT
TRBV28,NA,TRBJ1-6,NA,CASSRGVMNSPLHF,TGTGCCAGCAGTCGGGGGGTGATGAATTCACCCCTCCACTTT
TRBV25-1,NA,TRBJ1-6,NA,CASSEDRTNSPLHF,TGTGCCAGCAGTGAAGACAGGACGAATTCACCCCTCCACTTT
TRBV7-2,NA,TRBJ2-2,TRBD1,CASSLAGQGARVTGELFF,TGTGCCAGCAGCTTAGCGGGACAGGGGGCACGAGTCACCGGGGAGCTGTTTTTT
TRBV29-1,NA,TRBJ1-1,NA,CSVEDQGEAFF,TGCAGCGTTGAAGATCAGGGGGAAGCTTTCTTT
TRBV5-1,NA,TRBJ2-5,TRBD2,CASSLAPGLGEETQYF,TGCGCCAGCAGCTTGGCCCCGGGACTAGGGGAAGAGACCCAGTACTTC
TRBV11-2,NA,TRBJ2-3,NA,CASSLWDFTDTQYF,TGTGCCAGCAGCTTATGGGACTTCACAGATACGCAGTATTTT
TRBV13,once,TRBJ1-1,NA,CASSIGGWNTEAFF,TGTGCCAGCAGCATCGGGGGGTGGAACACTGAAGCTTTCTTT
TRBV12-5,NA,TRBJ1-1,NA,CASGLVRFSQNTEAFF,TGTGCTAGTGGTTTGGTACGTTTCAGTCAGAACACTGAAGCTTTCTTT
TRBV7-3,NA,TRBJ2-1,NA,CASSLLNRDNEQFF,TGTGCCAGCAGCTTATTAAACAGGGACAATGAGCAGTTCTTC
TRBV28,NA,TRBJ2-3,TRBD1,CASSSPGQGAGDTQYF,TGTGCCAGCAGTTCTCCGGGACAGGGGGCGGGAGATACGCAGTATTTT
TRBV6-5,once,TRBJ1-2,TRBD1,CASSYSRGQNYGYTF,TGTGCCAGCAGTTACTCGAGGGGACAGAACTATGGCTACACCTTC
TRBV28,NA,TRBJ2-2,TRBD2,CASGGASGKDTGELFF,TGTGCCAGCGGCGGCGCTAGCGGGAAAGACACCGGGGAGCTGTTTTTT
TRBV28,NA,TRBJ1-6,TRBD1,CASSYRGFGTTMGSPLHF,TGTGCCAGCAGTTACAGGGGGTTCGGAACTACTATGGGGTCACCCCTCCACTTT
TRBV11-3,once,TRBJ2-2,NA,CASSLASDTGELFF,TGTGCCAGCAGCCTGGCTAGCGACACCGGGGAGCTGTTTTTT
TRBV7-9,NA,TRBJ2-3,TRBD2,CASSPSGGGDTQYF,TGTGCCAGCAGCCCTAGCGGGGGGGGAGATACGCAGTATTTT
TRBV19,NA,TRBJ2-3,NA,CASTTGTNTQYF,TGTGCCAGTACTACAGGCACAAATACGCAGTATTTT
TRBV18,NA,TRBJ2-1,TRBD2,CASSPLTTGAGGSRNEQFF,TGTGCCAGCTCACCACTAACTACAGGAGCGGGGGGGAGTCGAAATGAGCAGTTCTTC
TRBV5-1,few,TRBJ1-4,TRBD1,CASSYGQGREKLFF,TGCGCCAGCAGCTACGGACAGGGTAGGGAAAAACTGTTTTTT